The sample holds many counts of the clone carrying this TCR beta chain. One entry per CDR3 protein, called by TCRdb with MiXCR from the 5' RACE reads. The sample includes roughly 330,000 distinct CDR3 sequences, around 7% of them seen just once. The sample belongs to a study of T cells after yellow fever vaccination. This CDR3 contains 14 residues. V was clipped by 1 base and J by 1 base; unmatched bases: 0. Germline CDR1 reads SGHRS; CDR2 reads YFSETQ. The receptor was isolated from a man between 18 and 29 years old who received the YFV17D yellow fever vaccine. The sample was PBMCs, taken approximately 47 days after the first yellow fever vaccination. The chain employs TRBV5-1 and TRBJ2-5; 8 bases line up with TRBD1. This chain's CDR3 is CASSLTGGQETQYF. Written as DNA, the CDR3 is TGCGCCAGCAGCTTGACAGGGGGCCAAGAGACCCAGTACTTC.